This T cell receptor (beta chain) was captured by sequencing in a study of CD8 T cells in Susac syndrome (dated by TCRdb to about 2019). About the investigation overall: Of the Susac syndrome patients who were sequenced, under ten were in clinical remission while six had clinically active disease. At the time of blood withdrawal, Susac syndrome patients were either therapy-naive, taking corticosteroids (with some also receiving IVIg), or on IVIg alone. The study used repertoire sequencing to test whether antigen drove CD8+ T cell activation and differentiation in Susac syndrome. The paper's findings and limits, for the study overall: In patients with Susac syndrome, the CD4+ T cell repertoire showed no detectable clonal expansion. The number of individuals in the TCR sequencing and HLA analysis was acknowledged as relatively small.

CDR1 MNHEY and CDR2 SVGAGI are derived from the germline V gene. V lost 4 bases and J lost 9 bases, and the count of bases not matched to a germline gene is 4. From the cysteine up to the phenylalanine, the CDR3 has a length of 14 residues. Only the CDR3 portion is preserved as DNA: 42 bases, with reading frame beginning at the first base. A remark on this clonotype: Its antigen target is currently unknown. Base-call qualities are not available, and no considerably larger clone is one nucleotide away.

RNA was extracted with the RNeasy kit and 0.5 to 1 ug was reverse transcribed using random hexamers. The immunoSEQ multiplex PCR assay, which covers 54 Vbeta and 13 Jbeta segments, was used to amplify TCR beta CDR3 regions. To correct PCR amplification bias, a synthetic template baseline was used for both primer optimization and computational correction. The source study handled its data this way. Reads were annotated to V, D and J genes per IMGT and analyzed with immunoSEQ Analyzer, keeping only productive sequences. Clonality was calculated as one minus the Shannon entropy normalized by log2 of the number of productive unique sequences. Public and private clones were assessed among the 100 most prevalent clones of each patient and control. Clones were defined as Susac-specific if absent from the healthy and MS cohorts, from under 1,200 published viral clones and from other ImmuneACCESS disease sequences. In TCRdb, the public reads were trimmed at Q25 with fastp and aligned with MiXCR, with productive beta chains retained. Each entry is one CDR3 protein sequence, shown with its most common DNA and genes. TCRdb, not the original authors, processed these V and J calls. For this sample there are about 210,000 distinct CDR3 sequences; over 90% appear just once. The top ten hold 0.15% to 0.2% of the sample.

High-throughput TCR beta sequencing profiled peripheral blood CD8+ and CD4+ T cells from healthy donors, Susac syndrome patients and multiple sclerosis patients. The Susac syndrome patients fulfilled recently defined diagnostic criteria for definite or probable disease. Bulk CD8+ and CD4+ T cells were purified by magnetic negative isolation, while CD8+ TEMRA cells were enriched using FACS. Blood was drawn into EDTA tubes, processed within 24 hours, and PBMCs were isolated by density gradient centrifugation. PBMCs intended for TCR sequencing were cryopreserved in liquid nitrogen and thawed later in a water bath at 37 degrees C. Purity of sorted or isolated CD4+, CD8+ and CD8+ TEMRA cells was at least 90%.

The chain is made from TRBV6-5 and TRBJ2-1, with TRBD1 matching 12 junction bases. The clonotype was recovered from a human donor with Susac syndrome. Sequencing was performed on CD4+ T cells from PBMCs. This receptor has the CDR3 CASSSGTGGGEQFF. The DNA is TGTGCCAGCAGTTCCGGGACAGGGGGCGGTGAGCAGTTCTTC.